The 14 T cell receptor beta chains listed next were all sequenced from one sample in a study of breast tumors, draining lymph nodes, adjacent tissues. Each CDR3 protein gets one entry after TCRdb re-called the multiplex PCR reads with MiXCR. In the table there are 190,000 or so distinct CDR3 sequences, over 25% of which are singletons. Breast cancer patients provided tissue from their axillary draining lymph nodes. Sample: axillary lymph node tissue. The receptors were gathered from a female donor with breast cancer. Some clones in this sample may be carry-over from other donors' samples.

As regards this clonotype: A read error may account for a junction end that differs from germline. CDR3 residues: CASSLEFLGQGAPPETRYF. Written as DNA, the CDR3 is TGTGCCAGCAGCTTGGAATTTTTGGGACAGGGGGCGCCCCCGGAGACCCGGTACTTC. The chain recombines TRBV7-9 with TRBJ2-5; 12 nucleotides line up with TRBD1. The CDR3 spans 19 residues. Germline V gene data show CDR1 as SEHNR and CDR2 as FQNEAQ (reference sequence).

The CDR3 reads CASLGDPRDFKSGGQFF. In DNA form, the CDR3 reads TGTGCCAGCTTGGGGGACCCTCGGGACTTCAAATCGGGGGGGCAGTTCTTC. The rearrangement links TRBV6-4 to TRBJ2-1; 7 bases map to TRBD2. Unmatched junction bases numbered 25, after V lost 8 bases and J lost 12 bases. The CDR3 is made up of 17 amino acids. The germline gives CDR1 MRHNA, CDR2 SNTAGT.

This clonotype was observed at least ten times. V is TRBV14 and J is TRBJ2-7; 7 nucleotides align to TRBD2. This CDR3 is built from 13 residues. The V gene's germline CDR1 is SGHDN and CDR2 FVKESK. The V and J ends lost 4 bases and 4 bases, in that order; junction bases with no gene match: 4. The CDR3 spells CASSPREDYEQYF. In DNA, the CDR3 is TGTGCCAGCAGCCCCCGGGAGGATTACGAGCAGTACTTC.

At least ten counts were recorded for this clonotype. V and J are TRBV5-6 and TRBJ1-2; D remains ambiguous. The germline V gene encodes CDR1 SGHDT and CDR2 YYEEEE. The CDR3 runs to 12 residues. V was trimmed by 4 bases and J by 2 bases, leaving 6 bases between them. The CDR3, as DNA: TGTGCCAGCAGCACTGCGAACTATGGCTACACCTTC. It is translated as CASSTANYGYTF.

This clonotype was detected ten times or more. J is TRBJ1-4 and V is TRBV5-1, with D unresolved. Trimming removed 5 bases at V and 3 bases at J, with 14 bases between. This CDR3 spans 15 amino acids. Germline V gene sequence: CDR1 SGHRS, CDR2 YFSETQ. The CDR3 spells CASRSSLVSNEKLFF. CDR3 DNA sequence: TGCGCCAGCAGGTCCTCACTGGTATCTAATGAAAAACTGTTTTTT.

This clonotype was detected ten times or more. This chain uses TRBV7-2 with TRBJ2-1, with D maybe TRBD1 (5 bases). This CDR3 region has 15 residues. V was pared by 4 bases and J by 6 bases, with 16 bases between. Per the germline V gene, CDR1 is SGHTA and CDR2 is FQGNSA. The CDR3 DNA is TGTGCCAGCAGCTCCACGTGGCAGGGTGGCAATGAGCAGTTCTTC. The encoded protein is CASSSTWQGGNEQFF.

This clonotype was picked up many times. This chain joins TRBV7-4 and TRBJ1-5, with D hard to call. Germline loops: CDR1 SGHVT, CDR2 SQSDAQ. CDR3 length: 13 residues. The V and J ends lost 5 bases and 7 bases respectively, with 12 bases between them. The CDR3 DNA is TGTGCCAGCAGCCCCGACCCGGGACAGCCCCAGCATTTT. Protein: CASSPDPGQPQHF. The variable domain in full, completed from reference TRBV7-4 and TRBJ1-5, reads GAGVSQSPRYKVAKRGRDVALRCDSISGHVTLYWYRQTLGQGSEVLTYSQSDAQRDKSGRPSGRFSAERPERSVSTLKIQRTEQGDSAVYLCASSPDPGQPQHFGDGTRLSIL.

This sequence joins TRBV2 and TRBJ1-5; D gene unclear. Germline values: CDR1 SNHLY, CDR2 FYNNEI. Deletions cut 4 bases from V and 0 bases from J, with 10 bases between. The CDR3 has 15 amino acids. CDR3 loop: CASSGKAVSNQPQHF. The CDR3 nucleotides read TGTGCCAGCAGTGGCAAAGCCGTTAGCAATCAGCCCCAGCATTTT.

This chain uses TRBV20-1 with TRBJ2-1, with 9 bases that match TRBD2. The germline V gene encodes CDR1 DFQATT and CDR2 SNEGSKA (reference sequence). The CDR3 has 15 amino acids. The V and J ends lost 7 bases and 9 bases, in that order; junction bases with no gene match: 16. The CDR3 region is CSVSIPSGTIGEQFF. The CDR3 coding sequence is TGCAGTGTTAGCATCCCTAGCGGGACCATAGGTGAGCAGTTCTTC.

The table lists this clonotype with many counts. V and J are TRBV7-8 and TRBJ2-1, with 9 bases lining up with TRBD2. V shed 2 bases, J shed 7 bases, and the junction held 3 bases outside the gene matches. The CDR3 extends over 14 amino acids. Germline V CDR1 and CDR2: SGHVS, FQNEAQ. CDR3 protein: CASSLRLAVNEQFF. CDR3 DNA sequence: TGTGCCAGCAGCTTAAGACTAGCGGTGAATGAGCAGTTCTTC.

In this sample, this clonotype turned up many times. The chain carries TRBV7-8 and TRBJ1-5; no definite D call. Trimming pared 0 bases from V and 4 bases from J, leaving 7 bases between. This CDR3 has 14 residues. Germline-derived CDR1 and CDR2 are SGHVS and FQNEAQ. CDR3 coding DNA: TGTGCCAGCAGCTTAGCCGAGGCGAATCAGCCCCAGCATTTT. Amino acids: CASSLAEANQPQHF.

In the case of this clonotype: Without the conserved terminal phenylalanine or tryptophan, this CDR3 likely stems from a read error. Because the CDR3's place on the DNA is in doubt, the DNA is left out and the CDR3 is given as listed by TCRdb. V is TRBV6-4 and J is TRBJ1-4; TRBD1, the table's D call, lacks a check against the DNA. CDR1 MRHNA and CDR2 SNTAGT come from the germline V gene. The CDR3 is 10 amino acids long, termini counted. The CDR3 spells CASSLKTGKY.

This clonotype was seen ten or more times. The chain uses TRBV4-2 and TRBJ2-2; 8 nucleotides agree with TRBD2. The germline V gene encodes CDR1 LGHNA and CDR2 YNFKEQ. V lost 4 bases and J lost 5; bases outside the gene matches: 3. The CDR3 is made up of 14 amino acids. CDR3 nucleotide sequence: TGTGCCAGCAGCCTCGGGGGGGTTACCGGGGAGCTGTTTTTT. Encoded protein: CASSLGGVTGELFF.

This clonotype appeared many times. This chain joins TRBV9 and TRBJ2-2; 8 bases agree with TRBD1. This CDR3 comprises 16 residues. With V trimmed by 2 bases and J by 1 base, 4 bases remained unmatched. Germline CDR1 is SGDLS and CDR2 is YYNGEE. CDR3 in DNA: TGTGCCAGCAGCGTTTCCGGGACAGGGAACACCGGGGAGCTGTTTTTT. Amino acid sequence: CASSVSGTGNTGELFF.